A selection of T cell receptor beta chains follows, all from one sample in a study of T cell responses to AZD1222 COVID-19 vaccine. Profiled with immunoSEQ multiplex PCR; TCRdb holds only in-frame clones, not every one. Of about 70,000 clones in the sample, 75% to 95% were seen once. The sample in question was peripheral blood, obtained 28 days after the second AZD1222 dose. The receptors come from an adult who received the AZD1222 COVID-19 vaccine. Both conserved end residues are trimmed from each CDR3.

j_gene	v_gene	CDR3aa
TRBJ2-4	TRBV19	ASSMSLAVLAKNIQY
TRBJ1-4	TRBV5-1	ASSSGRPANEKLF
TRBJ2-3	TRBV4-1	ASSQETGAYSSTDTQY
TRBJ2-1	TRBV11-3	ASSPLTGSFPREQF
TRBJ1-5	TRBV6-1	ASSSRTGGQPQH
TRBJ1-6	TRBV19	ANQNRVYNSPLH
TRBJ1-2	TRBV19	ASTPTGVDGGYT
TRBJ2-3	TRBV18	ASSPLQTHTDTQY
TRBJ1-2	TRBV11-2	ASSLARTNYGYT
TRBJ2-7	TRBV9	ASSVTGQSDEQY
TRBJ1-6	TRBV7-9	ASSPSWGYNSPLH
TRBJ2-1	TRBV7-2	ASSLSRDGSNEQF
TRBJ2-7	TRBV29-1	SVTTGSEQY